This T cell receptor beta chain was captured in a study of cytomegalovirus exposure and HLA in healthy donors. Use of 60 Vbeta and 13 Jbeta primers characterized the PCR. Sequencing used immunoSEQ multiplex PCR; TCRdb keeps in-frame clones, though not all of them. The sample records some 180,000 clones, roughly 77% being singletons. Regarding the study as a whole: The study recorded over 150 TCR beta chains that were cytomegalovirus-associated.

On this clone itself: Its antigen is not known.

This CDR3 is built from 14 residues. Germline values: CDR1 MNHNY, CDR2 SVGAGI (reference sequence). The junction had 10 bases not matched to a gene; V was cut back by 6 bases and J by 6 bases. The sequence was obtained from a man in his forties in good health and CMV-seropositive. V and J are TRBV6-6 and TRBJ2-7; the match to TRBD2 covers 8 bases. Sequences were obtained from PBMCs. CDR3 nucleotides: TGTGCCAGCAGCCCCAGCGGGAGTAAGGGCGAGCAGTACTTC. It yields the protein CASSPSGSKGEQYF.